This TCR beta chain came from a study of CD4 T cells in relation to SARS-CoV-2 and coronaviruses. Uncultured naive and memory CD4+ T cells supplied DNA for deep TCR-beta sequencing. Sequencing was performed with immunoSEQ multiplex PCR; in TCRdb, only in-frame clones are kept and a portion is missing. Found here are 40,000 or so clones, roughly 85% of them singletons; the top ten hold roughly 3.2%. The CDR3 runs to 14 residues. The germline V and J ends were trimmed by 4 bases and 0 bases, with 9 bases remaining between them. The germline CDR1 and CDR2 sequences are SNHLY and FYNNEI. Material: memory CD4+ T cells from PBMCs. This TCR was recovered from an adult with COVID-19. The chain links TRBV2 to TRBJ2-5, with D possibly being TRBD1 (6 bases). The CDR3: CASSGGTNQETQYF. In DNA, the CDR3 is TGTGCCAGCAGTGGAGGGACAAACCAAGAGACCCAGTACTTC.